This entry lists 12 T cell receptor beta chains sequenced from one sample in a study of blood T cell repertoires in COVID-19. Produced via immunoSEQ multiplex PCR; TCRdb's table is partial and in-frame only. This table has about 250,000 clones, approximately 85% appearing once. Input material: PBMCs or T cells enriched from blood (not recorded which). The receptors were gathered from a woman in her forties or fifties with acute COVID-19.

Here the CDR3 DNA reads TGTGCCAGCAGCCCCGAAGGGGGATATACGCAGTATTTT. Protein: CASSPEGGYTQYF. The chain has TRBV7-3 and TRBJ2-3; possible D gene TRBD1, 6 bases. The CDR3 covers 13 residues. V lost 5 bases and J 7 bases, leaving 13 bases between the germline ends. Per germline, CDR1 SGHTA and CDR2 FQGTGA.

The gene calls are TRBV12-3 or TRBV12-4 and TRBJ1-1; weak D call: TRBD1 (5 bases). V lost 2 bases, J lost 10 bases, and 14 bases lay in between. The CDR3 runs 13 residues. CDR3 in DNA: TGTGCCAGCAGTTTAAAGGGACTGGTTCGAGCTTTCTTT. This encodes CASSLKGLVRAFF.

The J gene is TRBJ2-3, the V gene TRBV5-1, with 12 bases matching TRBD2. The germline V gene encodes CDR1 SGHRS and CDR2 YFSETQ. The CDR3 covers 15 residues. V lost 5 bases, J lost 2 bases, and 3 bases stayed unmatched. CDR3 coding DNA: TGCGCCAGCAGTACTAGCGGGGGGACCACAGATACGCAGTATTTT. Translating gives CASSTSGGTTDTQYF.

This chain connects TRBV13 to TRBJ2-2, with D unresolved. The length of the CDR3 is 12 residues. CDR1 PRHDT and CDR2 FYEKMQ come from the germline V gene (reference sequence). Trimming took off 7 bases at V and 8 bases at J, with 11 bases between the two ends. The CDR3 DNA is TGTGCCAGCAACGACCGGCGGGGGGAGCTGTTTTTT. Translated, it gives CASNDRRGELFF.

As regards this clone: One end of the junction is discordant with germline, which a read error may explain. The rearrangement uses TRBV11-2 and TRBJ2-7; 7 nucleotides line up with TRBD1. Germline CDR1 and CDR2: SGHAT and FQNNGV. The CDR3 runs 15 residues. For the CDR3, the DNA is TGTGCCAGCAGCCTATCCGACAGGGTCCCCTACCAGCAGTACTTC. Translating gives CASSLSDRVPYQQYF.

The V and J genes are TRBV20-1 and TRBJ2-1; possible D gene TRBD1, 5 bases. V lost 6 bases, J lost 5 bases, and 17 bases lay in between. Looked up from germline, CDR1 is DFQATT and CDR2 is SNEGSKA (reference sequence). The CDR3 sequence is 14 residues long. The CDR3, as DNA: TGCAGTGCAAGTAGGCCCCTAGGGGACAATGAGCAGTTCTTC. It translates to CSASRPLGDNEQFF.

Only one count was recorded for this clone. The chain links TRBV4-1 to TRBJ1-1; 7 bases are a match to TRBD1. The V gene end was trimmed by 5 bases and the J gene end by 4 bases; junction bases not matched to a gene: 10. The CDR3 loop spans 15 amino acids. From germline, CDR1 is MGHRA and CDR2 YSYEKL. The CDR3 spells CASSVYRDSPTEAFF. The DNA for the CDR3 is TGCGCCAGCAGCGTCTACCGGGACAGTCCCACTGAAGCTTTCTTT.

This clone showed up just once. The chain couples TRBV4-3 to TRBJ2-7; TRBD2 agrees at 7 bases. Germline lookup yields CDR1 LGHNA and CDR2 YSLEER. CDR3 length: 14 residues. Losses at the gene ends were 1 base for V and 1 base for J; bases not matched to a gene: 1. The CDR3 sequence is CASSQAGGSYEQYF. For the CDR3, the DNA is TGCGCCAGCAGCCAAGCGGGGGGTTCCTACGAGCAGTACTTC.

V gene TRBV6-2 or TRBV6-3 combines with J gene TRBJ1-1; tentatively, D is TRBD1 (5 bases). The CDR3 has 13 amino acids. CDR1 MNHEY and CDR2 SVGEGT come from the germline V gene. The V gene lost 6 bases and the J gene lost 4 bases, with 12 bases spanning the gap. In DNA form, the CDR3 reads TGTGCCAGCAGCCTCGGGGGGAGCACTGAAGCTTTCTTT. It is translated as CASSLGGSTEAFF.

This clone came up a few times. The chain carries TRBV7-9 and TRBJ2-5; D might be TRBD2 (5 bases). CDR3 size: 14 residues. Trimming left V 4 bases short and J 1 base short, with 10 bases between. From germline, CDR1 is SEHNR and CDR2 FQNEAQ (reference sequence). This CDR3 is CASSSLGGQETQYF. CDR3 in DNA: TGTGCCAGCAGCTCCCTCGGAGGCCAAGAGACCCAGTACTTC.

This clone was seen a single time. The rearrangement joins TRBV6-1 to TRBJ1-5; possibly TRBD1 for D (6 bases). Between the trimmed V and J ends, which lost 2 bases and 4 bases, there was a span of 9 bases. CDR3 size: 14 residues. Looked up from germline, CDR1 is MNHNS and CDR2 is SASEGT. CDR3 in DNA: TGTGCCAGCAGTGAACGCAGGGGAAATCAGCCCCAGCATTTT. Encoded protein: CASSERRGNQPQHF.

The V call is TRBV12-2, the J call TRBJ1-1; the table's D call, TRBD1, has no DNA check behind it. TRBV12-2 is a known pseudogene. The CDR3 length is 12 residues. CDR3 in DNA: TGTGCAAGTCGCTTGGGGCCGCCCGAGGCTTTCTTT. It encodes CASRLGPPEAFF.